This T cell receptor (beta chain) was recorded in a study of blood T cell repertoires in COVID-19. On the study more broadly: Some COVID-19 samples were acute and others convalescent; all came from the United States, Italy and Spain.

Per the study methods: Quantification of nucleated cells was approximated via reference gene primer amplification. The data were produced by immunoSEQ multiplex PCR, yet TCRdb's version contains in-frame clones alone and is incomplete. V and J calls and clone size come straight from that table; D and trimming were deduced from the DNA. The sample records 250,000 to 300,000 clones, 80% to 95% being singletons. Those enrolled, adults aged roughly 18 to 89 years, came from about two dozen US areas. This clone was seen once. Germline V gene lookup returns CDR1 SGDLS and CDR2 YYNGEE. This CDR3 contains 14 residues. With V trimmed by 0 bases and J by 1 base, 0 bases remained unmatched.

The clonotype comes from a woman in her thirties who had recovered from COVID-19. This chain connects TRBV9 to TRBJ1-2, with 7 bases identical to TRBD1. Sequencing was done on a sample of PBMCs or T cells enriched from blood (not recorded which). The CDR3 DNA sequence: TGTGCCAGCAGCGTAGGGGACAGTAACTATGGCTACACCTTC. Amino acids: CASSVGDSNYGYTF.